This T cell receptor (beta chain) was documented in a study of blood T cells in healthy people across ages. General study findings and limits: Long-lived donors exceeded aged donors in naive CD4+ cells and diversity. PBMC samples, being unsorted, prevented any conclusive comparison of naive and antigen-experienced cells.

This clonotype was picked up a small number of times. Its target is not known. Alongside a J-beta primer mix, a sample-barcoded 5' primer served in a second PCR lasting about 7 to 12 cycles. The template-switch adaptor was a 5' adaptor with 12 random nucleotides. It tagged each cDNA molecule. TCRdb passed the 5' RACE reads through MiXCR, listing each CDR3 protein once. The sample shows approximately 1,100,000 distinct CDR3 sequences, 40% to 45% of them seen only once. Trimming cost V 5 bases and J 10 bases; bases outside gene matches: 7. Germline lookup yields CDR1 SEHNR and CDR2 FQNEAQ (reference sequence). CDR3 length equals 14 residues.

The chain is built from TRBV7-9 and TRBJ2-1, with TRBD2 matching 11 bases. This clonotype was obtained from a woman aged 55-69 years in good health. Material for sequencing was blood. Here the CDR3 DNA reads TGTGCCAGCAGCGGTAGCGGGAGGGCAGGGGAGCAGTTCTTC. Its protein product is CASSGSGRAGEQFF.